What follows describes a single TCR beta chain. Germline-derived CDR1 and CDR2 are ENHRY and SYGVKD. This CDR3 region has 13 residues. The V gene end was trimmed by 8 bases and the J gene end by 7 bases; junction bases not matched to a gene: 5. The sample comes from a study of shared clonotypes between healthy human individuals. Study summary: Three men and a couple of women, aged 18 to 49, were donors.

Clones were read by immunoSEQ multiplex PCR, and TCRdb kept only the in-frame ones, dropping some. The table records hundreds of thousands of clones, around 78% of them present only once. The sequence derives from a woman aged 25 to 39 in good health. This rearrangement joins TRBV10-3 to TRBJ2-1; the match to TRBD1 covers 10 bases. The material sequenced was memory CD4+ T cells sorted from blood. Specified subset: CD45RA-negative fraction. The CDR3 is CAIDGTGVNEQFF. In nucleotides, the CDR3 is TGTGCCATCGACGGGACAGGGGTGAATGAGCAGTTCTTC.